This TCR beta chain was found in a study of control samples from healthy donors and cancer patients. The CDR3 is 14 amino acids. The trim removed 8 bases at V and 1 base at J, leaving 4 bases unmatched. The germline V gene has CDR1 LNHDA and CDR2 SQIVND (reference sequence). Clones were sequenced by immunoSEQ multiplex PCR, and TCRdb holds only the in-frame ones, with some missing. Altogether roughly 120,000 clones are present, approximately 90% being singletons, with the ten largest covering 3.5% to 4.5%. This receptor was obtained from a human donor in good health. The donor label of this sample is uncertain. The sample taken for sequencing was blood. The J gene is TRBJ2-3, the V gene TRBV19; the match to TRBD2 covers 9 bases. CDR3 residues: CASLQRGGTDTQYF. Written as DNA, the CDR3 is TGTGCCAGTCTCCAGCGGGGGGGCACAGATACGCAGTATTTT.